The 6 T cell receptor beta chains listed next were all sequenced from one sample in a study of CD8+ T cells in alopecia areata (dated by TCRdb to the late 2010s). Libraries were made using the immunoSEQ multiplex PCR assay. RNA was extracted from all samples and reverse transcribed into cDNA, which served as template for TCR sequencing. TCRdb limited this immuneACCESS table to in-frame rearrangements with V and J called. A share of clones is missing; checked studies link under half to unresolved V genes, and the rest is unexplained. This sample has over 95,000 clones in its table, and 41% of those were observed once. Together, the top ten hold 1% to 1.5% of the sample. Material for sequencing was CD4+ T cells sorted from blood. The source is a human donor with alopecia areata.

This clone was found once. This chain uses TRBV4-3 with TRBJ1-2; D possibly corresponds to TRBD1 (5 bases). The germline CDR1 and CDR2 sequences are LGHNA and YSLEER. The V and J ends lost 0 bases and 5 bases respectively, with 10 bases between them. The CDR3 has 14 amino acids. The CDR3 DNA follows: TGCGCCAGCAGCCAAGAAACAGGAAATTATGGCTACACCTTC. Protein sequence: CASSQETGNYGYTF.

The chain uses TRBV30 and TRBJ1-3; D gene uncertain. Germline V lookup: CDR1 GTSNPN, CDR2 SVGIG (reference sequence). Trimming left V 3 bases short and J 0 bases short, with 12 bases between. This CDR3 comprises 15 residues. The CDR3 nucleotides read TGTGCCTGGAGCGACGACGTCCTCTCTGGAAACACCATATATTTT. Protein sequence: CAWSDDVLSGNTIYF.

The rearrangement links TRBV10-1 to TRBJ2-3; 11 nucleotides agree with TRBD1. Germline CDR1 and CDR2: WNHNN and SYGVQD (reference sequence). V shed 8 bases and J 8 bases; nucleotides not matched to a gene: 12. The CDR3 spans 15 residues. CDR3 region: CASGKDRGQSATQYF. DNA for the CDR3: TGCGCCAGCGGGAAGGACAGGGGGCAGTCCGCTACGCAGTATTTT.

The CDR3 region is CASSISGLLREQFF. CDR3 bases: TGTGCCAGTAGTATTTCTGGGCTACTTCGTGAGCAGTTCTTC. The chain combines TRBV19 with TRBJ2-1, with no clear D. V was clipped by 3 bases and J by 9 bases, with 15 bases between them. The germline V gene encodes CDR1 LNHDA and CDR2 SQIVND (reference sequence). The CDR3 contains 14 residues.

The rearrangement links TRBV29-1 to TRBJ1-3; D is ambiguous. The CDR3 is made up of 13 amino acids. Germline V lookup: CDR1 SQVTM, CDR2 ANQGSEA. The V and J ends lost 4 bases and 1 base respectively, with 8 bases between them. CDR3 DNA: TGCAGCGTTGTTTCTTGGTCTGGAAACACCATATATTTT. This gives the protein CSVVSWSGNTIYF.

This rearrangement joins TRBV27 to TRBJ2-7; 9 nucleotides line up with TRBD2. The CDR3 has 13 residues. Per germline, CDR1 MNHEY and CDR2 SMNVEV (reference sequence). The ends lost 5 bases at V and 8 bases at J; junction bases unmatched: 7. CDR3 amino acids: CASSPQREAKQYF. The CDR3 nucleotides are TGTGCCAGCAGTCCCCAGCGGGAGGCCAAGCAGTACTTC.